This T cell receptor beta chain derives from a study of blood T cell repertoires in COVID-19. Turning to the study itself: Collection of acute and convalescent COVID-19 samples took place in the United States, Italy and Spain. Sources were T cells, B-cell-depleted T cells, or PBMCs; the material itself was cDNA or gDNA.

Original analysis: Estimates of nucleated cell counts were drawn from the amplification of reference gene primers. TCRdb keeps only in-frame clones here, not all; method: immunoSEQ multiplex PCR. The DNA was the basis for D and trimming; V, J and clone size are from that table. The sample holds about 130,000 clones, around 80% seen once. The CDR3 is 15 amino acids. Germline-derived CDR1 and CDR2 are SGDLS and YYNGEE. The V gene end was trimmed by 2 bases and the J gene end by 7 bases; junction bases not matched to a gene: 6. This chain links TRBV9 with TRBJ1-4; 9 positions match TRBD1. This TCR derives from a man between 60 and 75 years old who had recovered from COVID-19. What was sequenced was peripheral blood. CDR3 region: CASSVGTGGVEKLFF. The DNA of the CDR3 is TGTGCCAGCAGCGTGGGCACAGGGGGCGTTGAAAAACTGTTTTTT.